The present T cell receptor (beta chain) was sequenced within a study of a mutant IDH1 vaccine in newly diagnosed glioma. This sample's time point: week 35, safety follow-up. Every single dose of the vaccine, 300 ug of mutant IDH1 20-mer peptide, came with topical imiquimod. The method was immunoSEQ multiplex PCR; TCRdb's version includes in-frame clones alone and lacks a portion of them. The sample has 70,000 or so clones, more than 75% seen once. Concerning this clone itself: No antigen is known for it.

CDR1 is MNHEY and CDR2 is SVGAGI in the germline V gene. J lost 5 bases, V lost 4 bases, and 3 bases had no gene match. This CDR3 comprises 13 residues. This material consisted of PBMCs, taken from a glioma patient whose treatment included an IDH1 peptide vaccine. The chain is built from TRBV6-5 and TRBJ2-3, with 7 bases aligning to TRBD2. The clonotype originates from a man aged 25-45 years with glioma. CDR3 residues: CASSLPGGDTQYF. In DNA, the CDR3 is TGTGCCAGCAGTTTACCGGGGGGAGATACGCAGTATTTT.